This T cell receptor beta chain was captured in a study of blood T cell repertoires in COVID-19. Turning to the study itself: PBMCs, B-cell-depleted T cells, or T cells were the source of the cDNA or gDNA that made up the material.

Recruited during active infection, patients (from Seattle) were subsequently followed longitudinally. Looked up from germline, CDR1 is LGHDT and CDR2 is YNNKEL (reference sequence). This CDR3 has 16 amino acids. Trimming stripped 0 bases from V and 5 bases from J, with 14 bases between. Original methodology: Reference gene primer amplification yielded estimated nucleated cell counts. Repertoires were generated with immunoSEQ multiplex PCR, while TCRdb's copy carries only in-frame clones and drops some. Clonal size and the V and J genes are those of that table, whereas D and trimming came from the DNA. Among a few hundred thousand clones listed, 70% to 90% were seen once.

Sample: peripheral blood. V and J are TRBV3-1 (or the pseudogene TRBV3-2) and TRBJ1-5; tentatively, D is TRBD1 (5 bases). The clonotype originates from a human donor with COVID-19, enrolled during active disease. The donor label of this sample is uncertain. The CDR3 region has the DNA TGTGCCAGCAGCCAAGATGCGGGACGTTTAGATCAGCCCCAGCATTTT. Its protein is CASSQDAGRLDQPQHF.